The source of this T cell receptor beta chain is a study of immune cell composition in non-small cell lung cancer. Study-wide points: Tumour TCR-beta clonality showed no significant link to smoking pack-years. Squamous carcinomas (roughly 80%) more often had tumour-associated clones >0.5% than adenocarcinomas (roughly 35%).

Generated by immunoSEQ multiplex PCR, the TCRdb table keeps only in-frame clones and is missing some. The sample shows 2,100 or so clones, about two thirds of them seen only once. Note on this clone: Its specificity is not known.

CDR1 LNHNV and CDR2 YYDKDF come from the germline V gene (reference sequence). The CDR3 extends over 16 amino acids. Trimming took off 0 bases at V and 5 bases at J, with 16 bases between the two ends. The specimen sequenced was lung tumor tissue. The rearrangement links TRBV15 to TRBJ1-1; D unclear. This clonotype was obtained from a human donor with non-small cell lung cancer. The CDR3, as DNA: TGTGCCACCAGCAGAGATAAGGATTCACGCAGGACTGAAGCTTTCTTT. This translates into CATSRDKDSRRTEAFF.